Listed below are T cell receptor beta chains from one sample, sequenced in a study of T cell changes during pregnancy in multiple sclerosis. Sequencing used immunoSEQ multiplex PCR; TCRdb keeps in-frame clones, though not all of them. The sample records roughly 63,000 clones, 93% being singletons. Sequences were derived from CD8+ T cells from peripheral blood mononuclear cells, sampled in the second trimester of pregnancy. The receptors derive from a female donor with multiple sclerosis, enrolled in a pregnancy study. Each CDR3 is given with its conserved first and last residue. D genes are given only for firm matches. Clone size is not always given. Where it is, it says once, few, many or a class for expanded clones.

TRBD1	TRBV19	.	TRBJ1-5	CASSISLWVDRDSNQPQHF	TGTGCCAGTAGCATCTCGCTCTGGGTCGACAGGGATAGCAATCAGCCCCAGCATTTT
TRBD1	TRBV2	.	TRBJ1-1	CASSDILGQKNTEAFF	TGTGCCAGCAGTGACATTTTGGGACAGAAGAACACTGAAGCTTTCTTT
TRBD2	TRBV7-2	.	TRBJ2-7	CASSLGLAGSYEQYF	TGTGCCAGCAGCCTCGGACTAGCGGGATCCTACGAGCAGTACTTC
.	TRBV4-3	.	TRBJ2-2	CASGPGSAGELFF	TGCGCCAGCGGTCCGGGGAGCGCCGGGGAGCTGTTTTTT
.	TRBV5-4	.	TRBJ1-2	CASISNYGYTF	TGTGCCAGCATCTCTAACTATGGCTACACCTTC
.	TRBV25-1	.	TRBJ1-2	CASSQENYGYTF	TGTGCCAGCTCTCAAGAGAACTATGGCTACACCTTC
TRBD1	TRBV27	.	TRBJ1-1	CASNQGAVGTEAFF	TGTGCCAGCAATCAGGGGGCCGTGGGCACTGAAGCTTTCTTT
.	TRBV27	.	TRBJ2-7	CASSFSVFAYEQYF	TGTGCCAGCAGTTTTTCGGTCTTTGCCTACGAGCAGTACTTC
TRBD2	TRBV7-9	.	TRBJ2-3	CASSSGLAGRHTDTQYF	TGTGCCAGCAGTTCCGGACTAGCGGGACGCCACACAGATACGCAGTATTTT
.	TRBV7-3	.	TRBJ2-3	CASSAGAVPSTDTQYF	TGTGCCAGCAGCGCTGGGGCAGTGCCTAGCACAGATACGCAGTATTTT
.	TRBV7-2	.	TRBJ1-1	CASSLPVLHTEAFF	TGTGCCAGCAGCTTACCAGTTCTGCACACTGAAGCTTTCTTT
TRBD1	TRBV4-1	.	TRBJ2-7	CASSQLGTDPSYEQYF	TGCGCCAGCAGCCAACTCGGGACAGATCCTTCCTACGAGCAGTACTTC
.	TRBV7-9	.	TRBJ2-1	CASSLTTIRYNEQFF	TGTGCCAGCAGCTTAACCACGATCAGGTACAATGAGCAGTTCTTC
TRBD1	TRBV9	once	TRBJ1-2	CASSAPQGNYGYTF	TGTGCCAGCAGCGCCCCACAGGGGAACTATGGCTACACCTTC
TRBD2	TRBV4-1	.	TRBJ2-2	CASSQERLAGGNTGELFF	TGCGCCAGCAGCCAAGAACGACTAGCGGGAGGGAACACCGGGGAGCTGTTTTTT
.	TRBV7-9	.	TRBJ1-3	CASSPVRDIWSGNTIYF	TGTGCCAGCAGCCCAGTCAGGGACATTTGGTCTGGAAACACCATATATTTT
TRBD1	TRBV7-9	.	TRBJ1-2	CASSQGTGVDGYTF	TGTGCCAGCAGTCAGGGGACAGGGGTCGATGGCTACACCTTC
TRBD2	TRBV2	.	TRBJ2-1	CASTPPTSLNEQFF	TGTGCCAGCACCCCGCCGACTAGCCTCAATGAGCAGTTCTTC
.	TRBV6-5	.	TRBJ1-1	CASSPGLVTEAFF	TGTGCCAGCAGTCCGGGACTTGTCACTGAAGCTTTCTTT
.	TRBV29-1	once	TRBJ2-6	CSVPVAGGANVLTF	TGCAGCGTCCCCGTCGCAGGGGGGGCCAACGTCCTGACTTTC
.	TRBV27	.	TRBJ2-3	CASSSGTSNTDTQYF	TGTGCCAGCAGCTCCGGGACTTCAAACACAGATACGCAGTATTTT
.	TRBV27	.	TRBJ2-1	CASSLGGLRYNEQFF	TGTGCCAGCAGTTTAGGCGGCCTTCGATACAATGAGCAGTTCTTC
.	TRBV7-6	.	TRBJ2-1	CASTKGVPRNEQFF	TGTGCCAGCACTAAGGGGGTGCCACGCAATGAGCAGTTCTTC
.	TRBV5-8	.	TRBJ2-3	CASSVGVTQYF	TGTGCCAGCAGCGTAGGGGTTACGCAGTATTTT
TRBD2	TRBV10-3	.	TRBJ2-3	CAISERSGGRTDTQYF	TGTGCCATCAGTGAGAGGAGCGGGGGACGCACAGATACGCAGTATTTT
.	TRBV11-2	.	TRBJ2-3	CASSPILPGADTQYF	TGTGCCAGCAGCCCAATACTCCCAGGGGCAGATACGCAGTATTTT
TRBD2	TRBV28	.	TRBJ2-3	CASSKSGITDTQYF	TGTGCCAGCAGTAAAAGCGGGATCACAGATACGCAGTATTTT
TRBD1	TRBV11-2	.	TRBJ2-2	CASSLPGQGATGELFF	TGTGCCAGCAGCCTACCGGGACAGGGGGCTACCGGGGAGCTGTTTTTT
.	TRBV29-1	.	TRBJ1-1	CSVEEDRLNTEAFF	TGCAGCGTTGAAGAGGACAGACTGAACACTGAAGCTTTCTTT
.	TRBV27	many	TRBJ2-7	CASSLSELVEQYF	TGTGCCAGCAGTTTATCTGAACTAGTCGAGCAGTACTTC
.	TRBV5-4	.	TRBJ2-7	CASSLVNYEQYF	TGTGCCAGCAGCTTGGTAAACTACGAGCAGTACTTC
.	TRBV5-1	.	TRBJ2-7	CASSLGDSIRYEQYF	TGCGCCAGCAGCTTGGGCGACAGCATTAGGTACGAGCAGTACTTC
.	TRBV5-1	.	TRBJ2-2	CASLPSPNTGELFF	TGCGCCAGCCTACCGTCCCCGAACACCGGGGAGCTGTTTTTT
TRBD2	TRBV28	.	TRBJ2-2	CASSLVGSGSRELFF	TGTGCCAGCAGTTTAGTGGGTAGCGGGAGTCGGGAGCTGTTTTTT
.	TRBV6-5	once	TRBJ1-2	CASSYSSGFGTYTF	TGTGCCAGCAGTTACTCGTCGGGGTTCGGGACTTACACCTTC
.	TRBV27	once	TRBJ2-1	CASSITPRVGYEQFF	TGTGCCAGCAGTATTACTCCCAGGGTAGGGTATGAGCAGTTCTTC
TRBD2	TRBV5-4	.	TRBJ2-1	CASTSGGEGLYNEQFF	TGTGCCAGCACCTCGGGGGGGGAGGGCCTCTACAATGAGCAGTTCTTC
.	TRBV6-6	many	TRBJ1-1	CASGGGTEAFF	TGTGCCAGCGGCGGGGGCACTGAAGCTTTCTTT
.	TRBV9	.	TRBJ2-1	CASSVSLGLSSYNEQFF	TGTGCCAGCAGCGTTTCCCTGGGCCTGAGCTCCTACAATGAGCAGTTCTTC
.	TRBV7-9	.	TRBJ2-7	CASSLAASYEQYF	TGTGCCAGCAGCTTAGCGGCCAGCTACGAGCAGTACTTC
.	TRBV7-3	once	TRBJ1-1	CASSSGLGTEAFF	TGTGCCAGCAGCTCCGGACTGGGTACTGAAGCTTTCTTT
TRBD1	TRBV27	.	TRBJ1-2	CASSPSGGGYTF	TGTGCCAGCAGTCCGTCAGGGGGTGGCTACACCTTC
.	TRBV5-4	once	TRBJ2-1	CASSLVLSVNEQFF	TGTGCCAGCAGCTTGGTTCTTAGCGTAAATGAGCAGTTCTTC
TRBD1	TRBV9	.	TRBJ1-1	CASRAGTANTEAFF	TGTGCCAGTAGGGCTGGGACAGCGAACACTGAAGCTTTCTTT
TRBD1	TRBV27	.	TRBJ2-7	CASSLLQGAAYEQYF	TGTGCCAGCAGTTTACTACAGGGGGCCGCCTACGAGCAGTACTTC
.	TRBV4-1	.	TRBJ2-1	CASSRTLAESLNEQFF	TGCGCCAGCAGCCGTACCTTAGCGGAATCGCTCAATGAGCAGTTCTTC
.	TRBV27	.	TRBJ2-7	CATRNTGYEQYF	TGTGCCACCAGAAATACAGGCTACGAGCAGTACTTC
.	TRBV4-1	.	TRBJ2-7	CASSQDEGEGQYF	TGCGCCAGCAGCCAAGATGAGGGGGAAGGGCAGTACTTC
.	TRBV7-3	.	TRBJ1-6	CASRPSARGNSPLHF	TGTGCCAGCAGGCCATCGGCGAGGGGGAATTCACCCCTCCACTTT
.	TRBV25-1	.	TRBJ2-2	CASSEFWRGATDTGELFF	TGTGCCAGCAGTGAATTCTGGCGGGGAGCTACAGACACCGGGGAGCTGTTTTTT
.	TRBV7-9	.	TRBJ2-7	CASSPPGGETYEQYF	TGTGCCAGCAGCCCTCCCGGGGGAGAAACCTACGAGCAGTACTTC
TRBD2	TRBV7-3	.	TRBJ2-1	CASSPSGGRNEQFF	TGTGCCAGCAGCCCCAGCGGGGGGAGGAATGAGCAGTTCTTC
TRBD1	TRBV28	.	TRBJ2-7	CASRSLPRTGASYEQYF	TGTGCCAGCAGGTCCTTACCGAGGACAGGGGCCTCCTACGAGCAGTACTTC